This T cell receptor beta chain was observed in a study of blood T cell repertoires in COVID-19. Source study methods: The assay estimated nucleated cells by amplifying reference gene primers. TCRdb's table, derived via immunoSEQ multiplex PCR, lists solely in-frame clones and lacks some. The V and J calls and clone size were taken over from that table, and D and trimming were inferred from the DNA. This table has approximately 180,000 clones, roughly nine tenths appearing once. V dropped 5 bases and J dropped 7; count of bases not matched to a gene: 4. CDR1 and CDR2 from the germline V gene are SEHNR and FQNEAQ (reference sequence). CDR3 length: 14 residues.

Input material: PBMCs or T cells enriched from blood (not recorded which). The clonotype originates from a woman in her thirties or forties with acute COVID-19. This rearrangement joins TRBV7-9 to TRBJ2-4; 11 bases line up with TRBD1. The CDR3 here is CASSLWDRGNIQYF. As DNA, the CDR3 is TGTGCCAGCAGCCTCTGGGACAGGGGGAACATTCAGTACTTC.